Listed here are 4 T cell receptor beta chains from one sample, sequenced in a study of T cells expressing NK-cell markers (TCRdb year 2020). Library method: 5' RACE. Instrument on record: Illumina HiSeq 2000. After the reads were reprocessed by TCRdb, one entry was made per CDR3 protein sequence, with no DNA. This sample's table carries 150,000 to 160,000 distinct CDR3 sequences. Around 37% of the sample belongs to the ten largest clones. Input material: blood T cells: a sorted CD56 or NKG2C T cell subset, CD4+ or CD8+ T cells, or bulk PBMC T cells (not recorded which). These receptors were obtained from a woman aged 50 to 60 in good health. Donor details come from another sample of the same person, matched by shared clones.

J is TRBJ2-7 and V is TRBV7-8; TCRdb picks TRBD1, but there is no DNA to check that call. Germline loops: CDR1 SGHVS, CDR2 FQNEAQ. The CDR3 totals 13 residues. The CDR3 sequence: CASSLRSPYEQYF.

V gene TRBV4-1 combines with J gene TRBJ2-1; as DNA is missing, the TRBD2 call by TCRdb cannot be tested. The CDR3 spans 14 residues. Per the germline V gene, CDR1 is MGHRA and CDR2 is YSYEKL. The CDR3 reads CASRSSGRDNEQFF.

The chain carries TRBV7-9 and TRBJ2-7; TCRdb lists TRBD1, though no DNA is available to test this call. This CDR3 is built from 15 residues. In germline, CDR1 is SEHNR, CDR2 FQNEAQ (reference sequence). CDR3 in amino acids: CASSTYQGDTYEQYF. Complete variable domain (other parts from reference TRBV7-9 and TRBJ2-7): DTGVSQNPRHKITKRGQNVTFRCDPISEHNRLYWYRQTLGQGPEFLTYFQNEAQLEKSRLLSDRFSAERPKGSFSTLEIQRTEQGDSAMYLCASSTYQGDTYEQYFGPGTRLTVT.

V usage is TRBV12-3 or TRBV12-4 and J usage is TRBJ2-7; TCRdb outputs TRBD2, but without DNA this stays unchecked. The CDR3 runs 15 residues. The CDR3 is CASSLVVAGALEQYF.